Following are 7 T cell receptor beta chains from one sample sequenced in a study of siplizumab effects on memory and regulatory T cells. Libraries were prepared by immunoSEQ multiplex PCR; TCRdb keeps only in-frame clonotypes and omits some of them. The repertoire holds about 27,000 clones, with about 79% as singletons. The sample was memory CD4+ T cells sorted from blood. These TCRs come from a human donor in good health.

This clone was observed a few times. The gene calls are TRBV9 and TRBJ2-5; D is unclear. The CDR3 runs to 12 residues. Germline V gene data show CDR1 as SGDLS and CDR2 as YYNGEE. The V end was cut by 4 bases, the J end by 5 bases, with 9 bases between. The CDR3 region is CASSPHGETQYF. The CDR3 DNA follows: TGTGCCAGCAGCCCCCACGGGGAGACCCAGTACTTC. The full variable domain, completed using reference TRBV9 and TRBJ2-5, is DSGVTQTPKHLITATGQRVTLRCSPRSGDLSVYWYQQSLDQGLQFLIQYYNGEERAKGNILERFSAQQFPDLHSELNLSSLELGDSALYFCASSPHGETQYFGPGTRLLVL.

This chain uses TRBV18 with TRBJ2-3, with D possibly matching TRBD1 (6 bases). Germline CDR1 KGHSH, CDR2 LQKENI. This CDR3 contains 17 residues. The germline V and J ends were trimmed by 3 bases and 6 bases, with 22 bases remaining between them. DNA for the CDR3: TGTGCCAGCTCACCTATTGGACCGGGCAGGGGCTTTGATACGCAGTATTTT. Translated: CASSPIGPGRGFDTQYF. Full variable domain (outside the CDR3, taken from reference TRBV18 and TRBJ2-3): NAGVMQNPRHLVRRRGQEARLRCSPMKGHSHVYWYRQLPEEGLKFMVYLQKENIIDESGMPKERFSAEFPKEGPSILRIQQVVRGDSAAYFCASSPIGPGRGFDTQYFGPGTRLTVL.

This clone was counted a single time. The chain is built from TRBV9 and TRBJ2-2; no clear D. Germline-derived CDR1 and CDR2 are SGDLS and YYNGEE. Trimming took off 6 bases at V and 2 bases at J, with 14 bases between the two ends. This CDR3 region has 15 residues. The CDR3 nucleotides read TGTGCCAGCACCCCCGGTTGGACCAACACCGGGGAGCTGTTTTTT. Encoded protein: CASTPGWTNTGELFF.

The gene calls are TRBV4-1 and TRBJ1-5; D is unresolved. Trimming shortened V by 1 base and J by 2 bases, and 9 bases separated the two germline ends. CDR1 and CDR2 from the germline V gene are MGHRA and YSYEKL. The length of the CDR3 is 15 residues. The CDR3 nucleotides are TGCGCCAGCAGCCAAGGGCTCTGGGGCAATCAGCCCCAGCATTTT. Translation gives CASSQGLWGNQPQHF.

This rearrangement joins TRBV6-5 to TRBJ1-1; D may be TRBD1 (5 bases). Germline lookup yields CDR1 MNHEY and CDR2 SVGAGI. CDR3 length equals 15 residues. Trimming removed 0 bases at V and 2 bases at J, with 10 bases between. CDR3 residues: CASSYSGQGNTEAFF. The CDR3 DNA is TGTGCCAGCAGTTACTCAGGGCAGGGTAACACTGAAGCTTTCTTT.

V and J are TRBV5-1 and TRBJ2-4; TRBD1 agrees at 7 bases. V lost 4 bases, J lost 0 bases, and 10 bases stayed unmatched. This CDR3 has 17 amino acids. Germline CDR1 SGHRS, CDR2 YFSETQ. CDR3: CASSNGDSSLAKNIQYF. The DNA for the CDR3 is TGCGCCAGCAGCAATGGGGACAGTAGTCTAGCCAAAAACATTCAGTACTTC.

The chain uses TRBV30 and TRBJ1-6; D might be TRBD1 (5 bases). Germline loops: CDR1 GTSNPN, CDR2 SVGIG (reference sequence). The V end lost 3 bases, the J end lost 7 bases, and 13 bases lay between the germline ends. This CDR3 has 14 residues. CDR3 amino acids: CAWRRRQGNSPLHF. DNA of the CDR3: TGTGCCTGGAGACGACGTCAGGGAAATTCACCCCTCCACTTT.